One sample yielded the 12 T cell receptor beta chains listed below, sequenced in a study of T cell clonotyping in hematopoietic cell transplantation (dated by TCRdb to the early 2020s). The meaning of the sample's time point label: 30 days after allo-HCT. Library prep was done by the immunoSEQ multiplex PCR assay. TCRdb retrieved this table from immuneACCESS and kept in-frame rearrangements only. Not all clones are present; in checked studies, unresolved V genes account for under half, and no reason is known for the remainder. Here the sample has about 11,000 clones; 46% occur a single time. The leading ten clones occupy 8.5% to 9% of the sample. Sequenced material: PBMCs, taken 30 days after allogeneic stem cell transplant. All receptors come from a male patient between 50 and 60 years old who had an allogeneic stem cell transplant from an unrelated donor, so the T cells may come from the graft donor. Some clones in this sample may be carry-over from other donors' samples.

V is TRBV7-9 and J is TRBJ2-7, with D perhaps TRBD1 (5 bases). The CDR3 spans 16 residues. The V gene lost 3 bases and the J gene lost 1 base, with 16 bases spanning the gap. Looked up from germline, CDR1 is SEHNR and CDR2 is FQNEAQ (reference sequence). The CDR3 DNA sequence: TGTGCCAGCAGCTTCCCTGCTGGTAGGGGATCCTACGAGCAGTACTTC. Translating gives CASSFPAGRGSYEQYF.

This chain connects TRBV6-1 to TRBJ2-7, with D perhaps TRBD1 (6 bases). CDR3 length: 14 amino acids. Trimming shortened V by 10 bases and J by 3 bases, and 19 bases separated the two germline ends. CDR1 is MNHNS, CDR2 SASEGT, per germline. Written as DNA, the CDR3 is TGTGCCACCAGGAGGACAGACAGGAGCTACGAGCAGTACTTC. It translates to CATRRTDRSYEQYF.

This clone was seen a few times. The chain is built from TRBV6-1 and TRBJ2-2, with TRBD1 identical over 9 bases. CDR1 MNHNS and CDR2 SASEGT come from the germline V gene. The CDR3 has 16 amino acids. J gave up 1 base and V 6 bases, and 6 bases lay outside the gene matches. The chain's CDR3 is CASSEPGQGNTGELFF. CDR3 nucleotides: TGTGCCAGCAGCGAACCGGGACAGGGGAACACCGGGGAGCTGTTTTTT.

The chain uses TRBV30 and TRBJ1-5; 12 positions agree with TRBD1. The CDR3 length is 15 residues. The J segment lost 7 bases and the V segment lost 3 bases, leaving 7 bases of the junction unmatched. CDR1 and CDR2 from the germline V gene are GTSNPN and SVGIG (reference sequence). CDR3 nucleotide sequence: TGTGCCTGGAGGGGGACAGGGGGCGCGCGCCAGCCCCAGCATTTT. Translating it yields CAWRGTGGARQPQHF.

The chain couples TRBV30 to TRBJ2-7; D gene uncertain. The V end lost 2 bases, the J end lost 5 bases, and 16 bases lay between the germline ends. From germline, CDR1 is GTSNPN and CDR2 SVGIG (reference sequence). There are 14 residues in the CDR3. CDR3 loop: CAWSNGQYIHEQYF. The CDR3 DNA sequence: TGTGCCTGGAGTAACGGGCAGTATATCCACGAGCAGTACTTC.

This CDR3 is CASRPQGGDRGQYF. CDR3 sequence (DNA): TGTGCCAGCAGGCCTCAGGGGGGGGATAGAGGGCAGTACTTC. The chain joins TRBV27 to TRBJ2-7; either TRBD1 or TRBD2 may supply D (7 bases each). V lost 6 bases to trimming and J lost 9 bases, with 21 bases between them. This CDR3 spans 14 amino acids. CDR1 is MNHEY and CDR2 is SMNVEV in the germline V gene (reference sequence).

This chain connects TRBV4-3 to TRBJ2-3; weak D call: TRBD1 (6 bases). Trimming took 3 bases from V and 2 from J, leaving 15 bases between them. The V gene's germline CDR1 is LGHNA and CDR2 YSLEER. The CDR3 totals 16 residues. CDR3 residues: CASSQATGLHTDTQYF. CDR3 nucleotides: TGCGCCAGCAGCCAGGCTACAGGGCTTCACACAGATACGCAGTATTTT.

This clone appeared a few times. The rearrangement joins TRBV30 to TRBJ1-6; no definite D call. The CDR3 totals 14 residues. V was cut by 1 base and J by 8 bases, with 12 bases left in between. Germline values: CDR1 GTSNPN, CDR2 SVGIG (reference sequence). CDR3: CAWSDRQEYSPLHF. CDR3 bases: TGTGCCTGGAGTGATAGGCAGGAGTATTCACCCCTCCACTTT.

The chain carries TRBV4-3 and TRBJ1-2; the match to TRBD1 covers 10 bases. This CDR3 spans 15 amino acids. CDR1 and CDR2 from the germline V gene are LGHNA and YSLEER. The ends lost 4 bases at V and 3 bases at J; junction bases unmatched: 5. CDR3 in DNA: TGCGCCAGCAGCCGCCGGGACAGGGGTGACTATGGCTACACCTTC. Translating it yields CASSRRDRGDYGYTF.

The V and J genes are TRBV14 and TRBJ1-1, with unresolved D. The germline V gene encodes CDR1 SGHDN and CDR2 FVKESK. The CDR3 contains 15 residues. V was pared by 1 base and J by 7 bases, with 16 bases between. This CDR3 reads CASSQVYKYGNEAFF. The CDR3 DNA is TGTGCCAGCAGCCAAGTATACAAGTACGGAAATGAAGCTTTCTTT.

This clone occurred a few times. This chain links TRBV6-6 with TRBJ2-7; D remains ambiguous. V dropped 6 bases and J dropped 4 bases, with 10 bases sitting between them. This CDR3 comprises 12 residues. Per germline, CDR1 MNHNY and CDR2 SVGAGI (reference sequence). This chain's CDR3 is CASSQIQYEQYF. CDR3 nucleotides: TGTGCCAGCAGCCAGATCCAATACGAGCAGTACTTC.

V usage is TRBV28 and J usage is TRBJ1-2, with 7 bases fitting TRBD1. The CDR3 runs 15 residues. CDR1 MDHEN and CDR2 SYDVKM come from the germline V gene. J lost 4 bases, V lost 3 bases, and 8 bases had no gene match. CDR3 amino acids: CASSFTGDHGYGYTF. The DNA of the CDR3 is TGTGCCAGCAGTTTCACAGGGGATCATGGCTATGGCTACACCTTC.